What follows are 2 T cell receptor beta chains derived from one specimen sequenced in a study of Ad26.COV2.S vaccination and SARS-CoV-2 variants. Only in-frame clones appear in the TCRdb table, and some are missing; sequencing was by immunoSEQ multiplex PCR. Of 300,000 to 500,000 clones in the sample, more than 85% were seen once. Treatment specified: some 20 received Ad26.COV2.S at low or high dose, single or two shots; several received placebo; per-sample allocation not given. Sampling was performed 63 days after the first vaccine or placebo injection. The sample was peripheral blood, taken in a trial of Ad26.COV2.S vaccine versus placebo. Source of these receptors: a person between 18 and 59 years old who received the Ad26.COV2.S COVID-19 vaccine or a placebo.

This clone came up once. The chain's CDR3 is CASKDRANEQFF. CDR3 sequence (DNA): TGTGCCAGCAAGGACAGGGCGAATGAGCAGTTCTTC. This chain joins TRBV6-5 and TRBJ2-1; 8 bases line up with TRBD1. The CDR3 has 12 residues. With 7 bases clipped from V and 7 bases from J, the junction kept 3 bases outside the gene matches. Germline loops: CDR1 MNHEY, CDR2 SVGAGI.

The chain recombines TRBV6-5 with TRBJ2-5; TRBD2 agrees at 10 bases. The junction had 4 bases not matched to a gene; V was cut back by 6 bases and J by 0 bases. The CDR3 length is 15 residues. CDR1 MNHEY and CDR2 SVGAGI come from the germline V gene. Here the CDR3 DNA reads TGTGCCAGCAGACTTAGCGGGGGGTACCAAGAGACCCAGTACTTC. Amino acids: CASRLSGGYQETQYF.